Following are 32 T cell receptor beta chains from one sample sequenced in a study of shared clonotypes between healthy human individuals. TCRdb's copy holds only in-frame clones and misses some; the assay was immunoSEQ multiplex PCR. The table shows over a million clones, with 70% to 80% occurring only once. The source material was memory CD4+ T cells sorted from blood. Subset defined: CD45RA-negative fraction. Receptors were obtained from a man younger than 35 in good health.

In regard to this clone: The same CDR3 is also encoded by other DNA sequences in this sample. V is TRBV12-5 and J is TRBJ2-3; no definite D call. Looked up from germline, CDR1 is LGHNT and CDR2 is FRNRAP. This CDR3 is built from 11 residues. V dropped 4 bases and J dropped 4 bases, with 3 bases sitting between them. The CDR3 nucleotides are TGTGCTAGTGGTTCCTCAGATACGCAGTATTTT. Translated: CASGSSDTQYF.

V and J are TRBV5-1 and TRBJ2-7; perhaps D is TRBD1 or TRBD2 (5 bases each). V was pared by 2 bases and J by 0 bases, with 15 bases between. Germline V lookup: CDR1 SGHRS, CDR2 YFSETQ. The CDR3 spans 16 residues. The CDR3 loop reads CASSFPAGASSYEQYF. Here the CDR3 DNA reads TGCGCCAGCAGCTTTCCTGCCGGGGCCAGCTCCTACGAGCAGTACTTC.

CDR3 coding DNA: TGTGCCACCTCTATGGGGCAGCTCCAAGAGACCCAGTACTTC. This gives the protein CATSMGQLQETQYF. The chain uses TRBV2 and TRBJ2-5; D may be TRBD1 (5 bases). Trimming pared 10 bases from V and 1 base from J, leaving 16 bases between. There are 14 residues in the CDR3. Germline CDR1 reads SNHLY; CDR2 reads FYNNEI. Full variable domain (rest looked up from reference TRBV2 and TRBJ2-5): EPEVTQTPSHQVTQMGQEVILRCVPISNHLYFYWYRQILGQKVEFLVSFYNNEISEKSEIFDDQFSVERPDGSNFTLKIRSTKLEDSAMYFCATSMGQLQETQYFGPGTRLLVL.

CDR3: CASSGQGNMNTEAFF. The CDR3, as DNA: TGTGCCAGCAGTGGACAGGGAAATATGAACACTGAAGCTTTCTTT. The chain combines TRBV6-6 with TRBJ1-1; 8 positions match TRBD1. The CDR3 totals 15 residues. V shed 5 bases, J shed 0 bases, and the junction held 5 bases outside the gene matches. The V gene's germline CDR1 is MNHNY and CDR2 SVGAGI (reference sequence).

The CDR3 here is CASGGGASSQNTEAFF. The DNA for the CDR3 is TGCGCCAGCGGGGGGGGCGCCTCTTCCCAGAACACTGAAGCTTTCTTT. V is TRBV5-1 and J is TRBJ1-1, with TRBD1 as a possible D gene (6 bases). Trimming removed 7 bases at V and 1 base at J, with 20 bases between. Germline values: CDR1 SGHRS, CDR2 YFSETQ. The CDR3 loop spans 16 amino acids.

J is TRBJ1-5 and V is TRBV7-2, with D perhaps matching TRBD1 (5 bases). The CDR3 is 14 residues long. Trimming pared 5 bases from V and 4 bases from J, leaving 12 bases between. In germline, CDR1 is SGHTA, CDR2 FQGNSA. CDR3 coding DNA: TGTGCCAGCAGCCGCGGGGACGGTAATCAGCCCCAGCATTTT. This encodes CASSRGDGNQPQHF. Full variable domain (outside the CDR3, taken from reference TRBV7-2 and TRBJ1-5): GAGVSQSPSNKVTEKGKDVELRCDPISGHTALYWYRQSLGQGLEFLIYFQGNSAPDKSGLPSDRFSAERTGGSVSTLTIQRTQQEDSAVYLCASSRGDGNQPQHFGDGTRLSIL.

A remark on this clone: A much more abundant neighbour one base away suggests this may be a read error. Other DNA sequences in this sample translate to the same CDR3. In nucleotides, the CDR3 is TGTGCCAGCAGCATCCTCCTGGCGCGAAGCACAGATACGCAGTATTTT. Its protein is CASSILLARSTDTQYF. The chain has TRBV5-4 and TRBJ2-3, with D hard to call. The CDR3 consists of 16 residues. Germline CDR1 SGHNT, CDR2 YYREEE (reference sequence). Trimming cost V 4 bases and J 0 bases, with 15 bases left between them.

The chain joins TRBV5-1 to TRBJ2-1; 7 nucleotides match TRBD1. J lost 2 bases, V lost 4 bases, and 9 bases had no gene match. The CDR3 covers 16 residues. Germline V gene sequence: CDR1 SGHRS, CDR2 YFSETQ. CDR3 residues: CASSPSGTVPYNEQFF. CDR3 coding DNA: TGCGCCAGCAGCCCCTCCGGGACAGTCCCCTACAATGAGCAGTTCTTC.

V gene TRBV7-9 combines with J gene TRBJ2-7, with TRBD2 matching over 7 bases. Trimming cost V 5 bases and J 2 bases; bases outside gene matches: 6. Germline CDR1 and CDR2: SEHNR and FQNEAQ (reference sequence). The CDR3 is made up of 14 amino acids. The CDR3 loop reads CASSPEGGPYEQYF. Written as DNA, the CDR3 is TGTGCCAGCAGCCCCGAGGGAGGGCCCTACGAGCAGTACTTC.

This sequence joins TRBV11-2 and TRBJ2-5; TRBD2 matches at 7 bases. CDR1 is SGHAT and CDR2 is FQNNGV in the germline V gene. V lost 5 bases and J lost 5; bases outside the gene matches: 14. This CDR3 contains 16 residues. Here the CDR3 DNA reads TGTGCCAGCAGCCCCGGACTAGGAGGCGGTCGGGAGACCCAGTACTTC. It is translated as CASSPGLGGGRETQYF.

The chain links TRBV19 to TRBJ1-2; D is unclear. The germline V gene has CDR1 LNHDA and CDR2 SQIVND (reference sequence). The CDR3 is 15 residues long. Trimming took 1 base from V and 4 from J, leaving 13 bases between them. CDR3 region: CASSIVGTAFYGYTF. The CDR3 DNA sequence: TGTGCCAGTAGTATAGTAGGCACAGCTTTCTATGGCTACACCTTC.

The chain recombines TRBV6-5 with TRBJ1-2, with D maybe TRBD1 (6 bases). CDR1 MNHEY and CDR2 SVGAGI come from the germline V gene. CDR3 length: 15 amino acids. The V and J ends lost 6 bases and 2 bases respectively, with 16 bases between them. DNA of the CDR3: TGTGCCAGCAGGGGTAGGGGGGTAGGGAACTATGGCTACACCTTC. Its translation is CASRGRGVGNYGYTF.

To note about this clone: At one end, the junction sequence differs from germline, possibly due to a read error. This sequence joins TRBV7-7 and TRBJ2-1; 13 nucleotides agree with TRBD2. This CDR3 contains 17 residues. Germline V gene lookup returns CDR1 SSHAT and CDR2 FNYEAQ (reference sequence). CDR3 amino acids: CASSPTLLAGGLNEQFF. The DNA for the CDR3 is TGTGCTAGCAGCCCAACCCTACTAGCGGGGGGGCTCAATGAGCAGTTCTTC.

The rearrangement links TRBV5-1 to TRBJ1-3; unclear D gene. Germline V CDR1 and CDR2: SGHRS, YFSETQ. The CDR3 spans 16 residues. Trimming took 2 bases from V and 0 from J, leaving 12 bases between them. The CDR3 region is CASSFGQAFSGNTIYF. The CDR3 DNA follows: TGCGCCAGCAGCTTTGGTCAAGCGTTCTCTGGAAACACCATATATTTT.

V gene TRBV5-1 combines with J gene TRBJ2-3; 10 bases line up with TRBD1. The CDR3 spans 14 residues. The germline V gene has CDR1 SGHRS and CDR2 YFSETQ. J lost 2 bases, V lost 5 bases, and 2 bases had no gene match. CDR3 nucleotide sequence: TGCGCCAGCAGGACAGGGGGCCTCACAGATACGCAGTATTTT. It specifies CASRTGGLTDTQYF.

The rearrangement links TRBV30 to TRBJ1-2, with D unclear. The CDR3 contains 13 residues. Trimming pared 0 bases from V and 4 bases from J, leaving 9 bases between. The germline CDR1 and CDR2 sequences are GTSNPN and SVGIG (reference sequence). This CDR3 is CAWSVGRSYGYTF. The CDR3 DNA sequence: TGTGCCTGGAGTGTAGGGCGGTCCTATGGCTACACCTTC.

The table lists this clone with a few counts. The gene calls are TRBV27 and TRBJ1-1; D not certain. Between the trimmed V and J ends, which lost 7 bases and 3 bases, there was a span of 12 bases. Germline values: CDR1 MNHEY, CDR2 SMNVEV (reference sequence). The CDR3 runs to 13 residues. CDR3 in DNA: TGTGCCAGCATGTATAGGAGCTACACTGAAGCTTTCTTT. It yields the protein CASMYRSYTEAFF.

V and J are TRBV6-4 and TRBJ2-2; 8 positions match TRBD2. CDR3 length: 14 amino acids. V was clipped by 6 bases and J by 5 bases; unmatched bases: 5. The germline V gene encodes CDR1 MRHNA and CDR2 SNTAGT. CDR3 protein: CASSGLAGTGELFF. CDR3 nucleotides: TGTGCCAGCAGCGGACTAGCAGGGACCGGGGAGCTGTTTTTT.

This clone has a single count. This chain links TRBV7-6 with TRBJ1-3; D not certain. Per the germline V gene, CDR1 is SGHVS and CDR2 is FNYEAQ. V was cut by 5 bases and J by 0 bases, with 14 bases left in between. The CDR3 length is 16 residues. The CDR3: CASSITTLGSGNTIYF. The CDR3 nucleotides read TGTGCCAGCAGCATCACTACACTCGGCTCTGGAAACACCATATATTTT.

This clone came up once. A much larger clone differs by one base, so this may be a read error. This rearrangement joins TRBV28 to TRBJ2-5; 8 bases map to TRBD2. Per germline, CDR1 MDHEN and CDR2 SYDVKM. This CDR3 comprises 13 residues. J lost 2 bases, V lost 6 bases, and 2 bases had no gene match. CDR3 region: CASRPGGQETQYF. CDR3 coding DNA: TGTGCCAGCAGGCCGGGGGGGCAAGAGACCCAGTACTTC.

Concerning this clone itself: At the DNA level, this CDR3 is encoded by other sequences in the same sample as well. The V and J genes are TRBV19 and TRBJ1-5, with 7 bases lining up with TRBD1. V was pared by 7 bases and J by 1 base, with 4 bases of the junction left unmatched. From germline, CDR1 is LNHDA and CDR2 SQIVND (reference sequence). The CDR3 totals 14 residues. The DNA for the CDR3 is TGTGCCAGTACCCAGACAGGGAGCAATCAGCCCCAGCATTTT. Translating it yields CASTQTGSNQPQHF.

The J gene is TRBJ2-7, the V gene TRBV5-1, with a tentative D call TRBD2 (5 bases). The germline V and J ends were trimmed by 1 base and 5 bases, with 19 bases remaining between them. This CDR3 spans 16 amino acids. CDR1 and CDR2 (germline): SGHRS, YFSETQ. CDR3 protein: CASSLWITVGEDEQYF. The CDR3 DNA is TGCGCCAGCAGCTTGTGGATAACCGTGGGAGAGGACGAGCAGTACTTC. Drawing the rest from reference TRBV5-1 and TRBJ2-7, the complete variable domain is KAGVTQTPRYLIKTRGQQVTLSCSPISGHRSVSWYQQTPGQGLQFLFEYFSETQRNKGNFPGRFSGRQFSNSRSEMNVSTLELGDSALYLCASSLWITVGEDEQYFGPGTRLTVT.

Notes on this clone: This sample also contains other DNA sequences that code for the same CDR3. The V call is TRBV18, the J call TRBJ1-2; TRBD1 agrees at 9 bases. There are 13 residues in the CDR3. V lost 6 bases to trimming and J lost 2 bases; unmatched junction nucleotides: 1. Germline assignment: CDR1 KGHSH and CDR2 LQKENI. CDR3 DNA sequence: TGTGCCAGCTCGGGACAGGGAAACTATGGCTACACCTTC. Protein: CASSGQGNYGYTF.

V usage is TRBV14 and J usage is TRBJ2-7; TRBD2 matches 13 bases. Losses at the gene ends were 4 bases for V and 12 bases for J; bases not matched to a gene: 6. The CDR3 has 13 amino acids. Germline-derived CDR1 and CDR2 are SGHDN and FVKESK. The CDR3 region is CASSPWTSGGRYF. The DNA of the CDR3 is TGTGCCAGCAGCCCGTGGACTAGCGGGGGACGGTACTTC.

The CDR3, as DNA: TGTGCCAGCAGCTTAGTAGAAGGAGGGTACGAGCAGTACTTC. It codes for CASSLVEGGYEQYF. The V and J genes are TRBV7-2 and TRBJ2-7; D perhaps matches TRBD2 (6 bases). Between the trimmed V and J ends, which lost 1 base and 4 bases, there was a span of 11 bases. From germline, CDR1 is SGHTA and CDR2 FQGNSA. The CDR3 contains 14 residues.

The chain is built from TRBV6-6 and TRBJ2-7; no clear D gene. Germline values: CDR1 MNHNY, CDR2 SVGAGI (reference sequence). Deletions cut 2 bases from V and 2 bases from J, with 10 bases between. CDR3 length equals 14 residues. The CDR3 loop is CASSYPAGAYEQYF. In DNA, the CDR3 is TGTGCCAGCAGTTACCCCGCTGGTGCCTACGAGCAGTACTTC.

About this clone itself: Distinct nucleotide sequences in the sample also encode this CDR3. DNA of the CDR3: TGTGCCAGCAGCTCTGACAGGGGCTACGAGCAGTACTTC. It yields the protein CASSSDRGYEQYF. The chain joins TRBV6-5 to TRBJ2-7; 8 positions match TRBD1. Germline CDR1 MNHEY, CDR2 SVGAGI. The CDR3 is 13 amino acids. V dropped 6 bases and J dropped 3; count of bases not matched to a gene: 4.

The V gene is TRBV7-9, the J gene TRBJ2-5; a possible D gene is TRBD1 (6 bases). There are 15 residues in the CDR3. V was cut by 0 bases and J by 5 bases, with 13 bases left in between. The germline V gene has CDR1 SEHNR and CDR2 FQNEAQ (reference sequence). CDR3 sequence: CASSLAVGGFETQYF. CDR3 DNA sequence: TGTGCCAGCAGCTTAGCGGTAGGGGGTTTTGAGACCCAGTACTTC.

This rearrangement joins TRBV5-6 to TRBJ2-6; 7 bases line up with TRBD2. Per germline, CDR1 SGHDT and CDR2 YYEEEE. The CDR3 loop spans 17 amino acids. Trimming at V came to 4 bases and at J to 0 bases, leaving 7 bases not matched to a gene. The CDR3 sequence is CASSPIREGSGANVLTF. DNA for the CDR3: TGTGCCAGCAGCCCCATTAGGGAGGGCTCTGGGGCCAACGTCCTGACTTTC.

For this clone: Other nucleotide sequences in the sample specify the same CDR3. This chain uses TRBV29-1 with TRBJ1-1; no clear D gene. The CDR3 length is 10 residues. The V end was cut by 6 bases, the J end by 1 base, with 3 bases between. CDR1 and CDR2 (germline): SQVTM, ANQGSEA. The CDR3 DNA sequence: TGCAGCGTCAAGAACACTGAAGCTTTCTTT. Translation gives CSVKNTEAFF.

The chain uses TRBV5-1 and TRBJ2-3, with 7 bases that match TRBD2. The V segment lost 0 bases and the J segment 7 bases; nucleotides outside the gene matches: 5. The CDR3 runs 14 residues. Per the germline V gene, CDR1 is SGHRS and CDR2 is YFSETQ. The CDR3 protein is CASSLETSSNTQYF. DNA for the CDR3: TGCGCCAGCAGCTTGGAGACTAGCTCCAATACGCAGTATTTT.

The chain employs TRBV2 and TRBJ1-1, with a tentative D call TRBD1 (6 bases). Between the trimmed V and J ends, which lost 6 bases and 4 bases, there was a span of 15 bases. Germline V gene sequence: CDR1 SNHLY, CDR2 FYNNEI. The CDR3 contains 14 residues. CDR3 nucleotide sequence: TGTGCCAGCAGCCTCCAGGGGCAGGCCACTGAAGCTTTCTTT. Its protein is CASSLQGQATEAFF.